One sample yielded the 10 T cell receptor beta chains listed below, sequenced in a study of early stage breast cancer tumors. Only in-frame clones appear in the TCRdb table, and some are missing; sequencing was by immunoSEQ multiplex PCR. The sample has 25,000 to 35,000 clones, approximately 54% seen once; the top ten hold 8.5%. Sequenced material: breast tumor tissue. All receptors come from a person aged 45 to 59 with breast cancer.

The chain carries TRBV2 and TRBJ2-2; the D gene is possibly TRBD1 (5 bases). There are 15 residues in the CDR3. Germline-derived CDR1 and CDR2 are SNHLY and FYNNEI. Between the trimmed V and J ends, which lost 6 bases and 4 bases, there was a span of 15 bases. In DNA, the CDR3 is TGTGCCAGCAGCCTAGGGGTGCGGTTCACCGGGGAGCTGTTTTTT. Its protein is CASSLGVRFTGELFF.

In this sample, this clone turned up a few times. The V and J genes are TRBV5-1 and TRBJ2-3, with a possible D match to TRBD2 (5 bases). The CDR3 has 14 amino acids. V lost 4 bases to trimming and J lost 3 bases, with 12 bases between them. Looked up from germline, CDR1 is SGHRS and CDR2 is YFSETQ. The CDR3 is CASSPGRETDTQYF. DNA of the CDR3: TGCGCCAGCAGCCCAGGACGGGAAACAGATACGCAGTATTTT.

CDR3 nucleotides: TGCGCCAGCAGAAACACAGGGGCTAGCTCCTACGAGCAGTACTTC. It translates to CASRNTGASSYEQYF. J is TRBJ2-7 and V is TRBV10-2; TRBD1 agrees at 7 bases. Trimming took 6 bases from V and 0 from J; bases not matched to a gene: 8. Germline V gene lookup returns CDR1 WSHSY and CDR2 SAAADI. The CDR3 spans 15 residues.

This rearrangement joins TRBV19 to TRBJ1-4; D gene uncertain. V lost 5 bases to trimming and J lost 7 bases, with 17 bases between them. The CDR3 is 15 residues long. Germline CDR1 is LNHDA and CDR2 is SQIVND (reference sequence). CDR3 in amino acids: CASSPPGPRGEKLFF. As DNA, the CDR3 is TGTGCCAGTAGTCCGCCGGGCCCGAGAGGTGAAAAACTGTTTTTT.

The rearrangement joins TRBV7-2 to TRBJ2-7; D is uncertain. There are 12 residues in the CDR3. Germline loops: CDR1 SGHTA, CDR2 FQGNSA. Trimming took off 5 bases at V and 4 bases at J, with 9 bases between the two ends. CDR3 sequence: CASSPTIYEQYF. In DNA, the CDR3 is TGTGCCAGCAGCCCCACCATATACGAGCAGTACTTC.

The chain recombines TRBV11-2 with TRBJ1-1; 7 bases map to TRBD1. This CDR3 has 16 amino acids. V shed 5 bases, J shed 1 base, and the junction held 10 bases outside the gene matches. Germline values: CDR1 SGHAT, CDR2 FQNNGV. The CDR3 sequence is CASSHYPGQENTEAFF. CDR3 nucleotides: TGTGCCAGCAGCCATTACCCAGGACAGGAGAACACTGAAGCTTTCTTT.

J is TRBJ1-1 and V is TRBV30; D possibly corresponds to TRBD1 (5 bases). With 8 bases removed from V and 2 bases from J, the gap between germline ends came to 12 bases. The CDR3 length is 12 residues. Germline CDR1 GTSNPN, CDR2 SVGIG (reference sequence). CDR3 loop: CARWDENTEAFF. In nucleotides, the CDR3 is TGTGCCAGATGGGACGAAAACACTGAAGCTTTCTTT.

The chain couples TRBV4-1 to TRBJ2-5; D assignment may be TRBD1 or TRBD2 (5 bases each). Germline V gene data show CDR1 as MGHRA and CDR2 as YSYEKL. The CDR3 is made up of 16 amino acids. Trimming removed 1 base from V and 5 bases from J, with 17 bases in between. In DNA, the CDR3 is TGCGCCAGCAGCCAAGCGGGGCGGTTTCTCTATGAGACCCAGTACTTC. As protein: CASSQAGRFLYETQYF.

By share, this clone counts as medium-sized. The chain carries TRBV2 and TRBJ1-1; D is unclear. The CDR3 is made up of 15 amino acids. CDR1 SNHLY and CDR2 FYNNEI come from the germline V gene. Trimming shortened V by 0 bases and J by 3 bases, and 11 bases separated the two germline ends. The CDR3 reads CASSEARVVHTEAFF. DNA of the CDR3: TGTGCCAGCAGTGAAGCCCGGGTGGTCCACACTGAAGCTTTCTTT.

The V and J genes are TRBV12-5 and TRBJ1-1; perhaps TRBD1 as D (6 bases). V was pared by 5 bases and J by 1 base, with 11 bases between. CDR3 size: 14 residues. Germline V gene data show CDR1 as LGHNT and CDR2 as FRNRAP. CDR3 loop: CASGDPQGNTEAFF. In DNA, the CDR3 is TGTGCTAGTGGTGACCCACAGGGGAACACTGAAGCTTTCTTT.